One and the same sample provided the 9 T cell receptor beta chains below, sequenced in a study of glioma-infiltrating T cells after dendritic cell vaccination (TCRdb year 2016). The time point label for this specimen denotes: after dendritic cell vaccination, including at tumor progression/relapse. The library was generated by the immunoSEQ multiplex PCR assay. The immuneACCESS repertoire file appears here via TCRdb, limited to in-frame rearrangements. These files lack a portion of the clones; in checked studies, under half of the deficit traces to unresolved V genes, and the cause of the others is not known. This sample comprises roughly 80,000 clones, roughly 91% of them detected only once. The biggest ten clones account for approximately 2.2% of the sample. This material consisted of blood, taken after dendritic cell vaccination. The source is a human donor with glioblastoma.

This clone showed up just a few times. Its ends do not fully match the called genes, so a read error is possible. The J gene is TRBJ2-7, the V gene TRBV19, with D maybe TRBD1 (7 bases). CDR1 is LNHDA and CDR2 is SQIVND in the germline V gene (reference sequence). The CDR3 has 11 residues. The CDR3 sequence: CRGESSYEQYF. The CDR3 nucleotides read TGCAGGGGGGAGTCGTCCTACGAGCAGTACTTC.

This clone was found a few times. The CDR3 bases are TGTGCCATCAGTGAGTCGCGGGCGGTCAGCTCCTACAATGAGCAGTTCTTC. Protein product: CAISESRAVSSYNEQFF. The chain links TRBV10-3 to TRBJ2-1, with D possibly being TRBD2 (5 bases). The CDR3 totals 17 residues. Germline V gene data show CDR1 as ENHRY and CDR2 as SYGVKD. Trimming took off 0 bases at V and 0 bases at J, with 12 bases between the two ends.

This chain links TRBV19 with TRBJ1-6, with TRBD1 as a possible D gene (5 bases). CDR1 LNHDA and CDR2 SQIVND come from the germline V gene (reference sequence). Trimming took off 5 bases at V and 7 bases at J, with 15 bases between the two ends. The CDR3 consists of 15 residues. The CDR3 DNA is TGTGCCAGTAGTGCCGCGGGACTCCTGAATTCACCCCTCCACTTT. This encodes CASSAAGLLNSPLHF.

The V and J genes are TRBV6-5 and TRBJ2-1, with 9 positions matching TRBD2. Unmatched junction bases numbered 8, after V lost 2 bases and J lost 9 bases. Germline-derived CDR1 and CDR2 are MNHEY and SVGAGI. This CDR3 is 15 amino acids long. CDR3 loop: CASSYVAGGPFEQFF. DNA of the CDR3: TGTGCCAGCAGTTACGTCGCGGGAGGGCCTTTTGAGCAGTTCTTC.

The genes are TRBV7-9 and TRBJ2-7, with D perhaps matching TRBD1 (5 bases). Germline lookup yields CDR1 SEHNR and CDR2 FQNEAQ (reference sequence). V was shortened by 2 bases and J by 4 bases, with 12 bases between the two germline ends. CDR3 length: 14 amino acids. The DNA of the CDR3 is TGTGCCAGCAGCTTAACGGCAGGGTTGTACGAGCAGTACTTC. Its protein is CASSLTAGLYEQYF.

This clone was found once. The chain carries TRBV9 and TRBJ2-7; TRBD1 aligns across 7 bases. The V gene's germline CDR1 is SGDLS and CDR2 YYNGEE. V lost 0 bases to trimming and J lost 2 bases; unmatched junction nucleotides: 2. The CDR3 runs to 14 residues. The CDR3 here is CASSVEGTAYEQYF. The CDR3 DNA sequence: TGTGCCAGCAGCGTAGAAGGGACAGCCTACGAGCAGTACTTC.

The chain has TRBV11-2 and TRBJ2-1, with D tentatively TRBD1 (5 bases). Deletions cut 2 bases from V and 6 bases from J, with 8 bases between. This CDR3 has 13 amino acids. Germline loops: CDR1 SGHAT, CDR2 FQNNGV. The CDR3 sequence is CASSLSGPNEQFF. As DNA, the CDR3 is TGTGCCAGCAGCTTATCAGGGCCCAATGAGCAGTTCTTC.

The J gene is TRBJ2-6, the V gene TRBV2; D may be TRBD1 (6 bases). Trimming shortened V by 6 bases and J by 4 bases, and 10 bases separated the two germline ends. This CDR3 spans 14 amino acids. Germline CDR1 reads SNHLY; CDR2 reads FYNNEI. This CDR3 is CASRQGNGANVLTF. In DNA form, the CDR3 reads TGTGCCAGCAGGCAGGGGAACGGGGCCAACGTCCTGACTTTC.

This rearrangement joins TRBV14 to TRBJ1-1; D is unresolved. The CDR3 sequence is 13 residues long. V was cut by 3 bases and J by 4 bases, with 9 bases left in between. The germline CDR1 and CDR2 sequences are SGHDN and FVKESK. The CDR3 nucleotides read TGTGCCAGCAGCCAGCTCCCGGGCACTGAAGCTTTCTTT. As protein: CASSQLPGTEAFF.